This T cell receptor beta chain originates from a study of T-cell reconstitution after alpha-beta-depleted transplantation in children. Construction of the TCRbeta library involved unique molecular identifiers. TCRdb reprocessed the PCR reads via MiXCR and lists one record per CDR3 protein. This sample carries about 610,000 distinct CDR3 sequences, roughly 10% of them seen once, and the ten largest clones take roughly 3.9%. Trimming removed 0 bases from V and 5 bases from J; junction bases left unmatched: 10. The CDR3 consists of 17 residues. Germline CDR1 and CDR2: SGHDN and FVKESK. The sample holds a few counts of this clonotype.

The sequence came from a human donor who donated a stem cell graft to a child with acute myeloid leukemia. The starting material was PBMCs from the stem cell graft donor, obtained from the stem cell graft. V is TRBV14 and J is TRBJ2-7; the match to TRBD2 covers 10 bases. The CDR3 nucleotides are TGTGCCAGCAGCCAAGACCTAGCGGGAGCCGGGGAGGACGAGCAGTACTTC. Translated, it gives CASSQDLAGAGEDEQYF. The complete variable domain, with remaining parts taken from reference TRBV14 and TRBJ2-7, reads EAGVTQFPSHSVIEKGQTVTLRCDPISGHDNLYWYRRVMGKEIKFLLHFVKESKQDESGMPNNRFLAERTGGTYSTLKVQPAELEDSGVYFCASSQDLAGAGEDEQYFGPGTRLTVT.